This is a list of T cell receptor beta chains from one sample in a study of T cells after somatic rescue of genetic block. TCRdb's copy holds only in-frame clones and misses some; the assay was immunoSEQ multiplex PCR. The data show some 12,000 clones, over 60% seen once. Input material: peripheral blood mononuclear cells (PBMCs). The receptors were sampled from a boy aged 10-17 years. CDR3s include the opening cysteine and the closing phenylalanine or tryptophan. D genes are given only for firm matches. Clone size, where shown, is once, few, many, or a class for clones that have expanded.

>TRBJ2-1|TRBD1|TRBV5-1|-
CASSLVLGQPYNEQFF
TGCGCCAGCAGCTTGGTGTTGGGACAGCCCTACAATGAGCAGTTCTTC
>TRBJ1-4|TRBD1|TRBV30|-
CAWSLGFTGGFEKLFF
TGTGCCTGGAGCCTAGGGTTCACAGGGGGTTTTGAAAAACTGTTTTTT
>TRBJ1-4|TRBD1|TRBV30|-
CASETGFFNEKLFF
TGTGCCTCCGAGACAGGGTTCTTTAATGAAAAACTGTTTTTT
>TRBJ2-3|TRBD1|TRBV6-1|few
CASKGQGHTDTQYF
TGTGCCAGCAAAGGACAGGGACACACAGATACGCAGTATTTT
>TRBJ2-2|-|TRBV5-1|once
CASSLGTVQNTGELFF
TGCGCCAGCAGCTTGGGGACAGTACAGAACACCGGGGAGCTGTTTTTT
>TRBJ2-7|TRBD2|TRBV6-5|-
CASSYSGGPLVEQYF
TGTGCCAGCAGTTACTCGGGAGGGCCGTTGGTCGAGCAGTACTTC
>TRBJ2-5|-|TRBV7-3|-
CASSSPGETQYF
TGTGCCAGCAGCTCCCCCGGAGAGACCCAGTACTTC
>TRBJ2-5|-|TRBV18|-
CASSPAQQETQYF
TGTGCCAGCTCACCAGCGCAACAAGAGACCCAGTACTTC
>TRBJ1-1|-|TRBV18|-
CASSPRRETRDTLNTEAFF
TGTGCCAGCTCACCGCGACGAGAAACTCGGGACACCCTGAACACTGAAGCTTTCTTT
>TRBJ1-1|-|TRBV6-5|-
CASGWALSGTEAFF
TGTGCCAGCGGTTGGGCCTTATCCGGCACTGAAGCTTTCTTT
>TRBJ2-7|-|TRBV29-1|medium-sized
CSVVLTLGDYEQYF
TGCAGCGTTGTCCTCACTCTCGGAGACTACGAGCAGTACTTC
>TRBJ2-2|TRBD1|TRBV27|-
CASSDRALPITGELFF
TGTGCCAGCAGCGACAGGGCCCTACCTATTACCGGGGAGCTGTTTTTT
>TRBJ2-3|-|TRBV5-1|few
CASSRPLSVVEDTQYF
TGCGCCAGCAGCCGCCCTCTCTCCGTAGTGGAGGATACGCAGTATTTT
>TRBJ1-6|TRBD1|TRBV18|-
CASSPFGQEFNSPLHF
TGTGCCAGCTCACCGTTCGGACAGGAATTTAATTCACCCCTCCACTTT
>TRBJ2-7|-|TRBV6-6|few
CASSYSYGSSYEQYF
TGTGCCAGCAGTTACTCGTACGGGAGCTCCTACGAGCAGTACTTC
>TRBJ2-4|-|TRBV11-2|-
CASSLGPPGIQYF
TGTGCCAGCAGCTTAGGACCGCCAGGCATTCAGTACTTC
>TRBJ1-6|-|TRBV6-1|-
CASSDREIYNSPLHF
TGTGCCAGCAGTGACAGGGAGATCTATAATTCACCCCTCCACTTT
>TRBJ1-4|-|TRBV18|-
CASAEYEKLFF
TGTGCCAGCGCCGAGTATGAAAAACTGTTTTTT
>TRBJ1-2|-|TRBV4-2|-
CASSQEDTNYGYTF
TGTGCCAGCAGCCAAGAAGACACTAACTATGGCTACACCTTC
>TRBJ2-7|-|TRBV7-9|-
CASSFRERGTYEQYF
TGTGCCAGCAGCTTCCGGGAAAGAGGGACCTACGAGCAGTACTTC
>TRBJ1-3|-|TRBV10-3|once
CAISDPVRSGNTIYF
TGTGCCATCAGTGACCCGGTTAGGAGTGGAAACACCATATATTTT
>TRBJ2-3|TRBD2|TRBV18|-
CASSTYRLAGGPTDTQYF
TGTGCCAGCTCAACGTACCGGCTAGCGGGAGGGCCTACAGATACGCAGTATTTT
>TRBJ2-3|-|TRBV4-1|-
CASSQETGTDTQYF
TGCGCCAGCAGCCAAGAAACCGGGACAGATACGCAGTATTTT
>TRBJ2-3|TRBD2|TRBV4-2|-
CASSLSGGAADTQYF
TGTGCCAGCAGCCTGAGCGGGGGGGCAGCAGATACGCAGTATTTT
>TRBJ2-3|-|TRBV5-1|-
CASSTGTLDTQYF
TGCGCCAGCAGTACAGGGACCTTGGATACGCAGTATTTT
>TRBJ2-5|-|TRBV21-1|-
CASSKTGDRGGGETQYF
TGTGCCAGCAGCAAAACGGGCGACAGGGGCGGAGGAGAGACCCAGTACTTC
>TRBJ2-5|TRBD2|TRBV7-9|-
CASSPRLAGGETQYF
TGTGCCAGCAGCCCACGACTAGCGGGAGGAGAGACCCAGTACTTC
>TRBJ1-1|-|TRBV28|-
CASSFRTGFKTEAFF
TGTGCCAGCAGTTTTAGAACAGGGTTCAAAACTGAAGCTTTCTTT
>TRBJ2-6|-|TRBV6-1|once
CASSPRTSGANVLTF
TGTGCCAGCAGTCCAAGAACCTCTGGGGCCAACGTCCTGACTTTC
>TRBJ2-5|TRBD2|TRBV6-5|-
CASSYSSGGSSRYF
TGTGCCAGCAGTTACTCTAGCGGGGGCTCTTCTCGGTACTTC
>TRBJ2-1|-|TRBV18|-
CASSPSVSGFSYNEQFF
TGTGCCAGCTCACCATCAGTCTCGGGCTTTTCCTACAATGAGCAGTTCTTC
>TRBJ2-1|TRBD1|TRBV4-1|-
CASSPTGGPYNEQFF
TGCGCCAGCAGCCCTACAGGGGGCCCCTACAATGAGCAGTTCTTC
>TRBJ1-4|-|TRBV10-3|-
CATSATNEKLFF
TGTGCCACAAGTGCAACTAATGAAAAACTGTTTTTT
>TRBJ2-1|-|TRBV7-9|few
CASSQEGMNEQFF
TGTGCCAGCAGCCAAGAAGGGATGAATGAGCAGTTCTTC
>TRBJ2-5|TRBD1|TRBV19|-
CASSIGAGTGGRDLETQYF
TGTGCCAGTAGTATCGGCGCCGGGACAGGGGGTCGGGATCTAGAGACCCAGTACTTC
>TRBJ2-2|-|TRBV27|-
CASSGGGVYTGELFF
TGTGCCAGCAGTGGGGGCGGAGTCTACACCGGGGAGCTGTTTTTT
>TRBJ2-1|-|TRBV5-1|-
CASSSLQGEYNEQFF
TGCGCCAGCAGCTCCCTACAGGGAGAGTACAATGAGCAGTTCTTC
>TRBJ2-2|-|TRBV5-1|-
CASHRLQGNTGELFF
TGCGCCAGCCACAGATTACAGGGAAACACCGGGGAGCTGTTTTTT